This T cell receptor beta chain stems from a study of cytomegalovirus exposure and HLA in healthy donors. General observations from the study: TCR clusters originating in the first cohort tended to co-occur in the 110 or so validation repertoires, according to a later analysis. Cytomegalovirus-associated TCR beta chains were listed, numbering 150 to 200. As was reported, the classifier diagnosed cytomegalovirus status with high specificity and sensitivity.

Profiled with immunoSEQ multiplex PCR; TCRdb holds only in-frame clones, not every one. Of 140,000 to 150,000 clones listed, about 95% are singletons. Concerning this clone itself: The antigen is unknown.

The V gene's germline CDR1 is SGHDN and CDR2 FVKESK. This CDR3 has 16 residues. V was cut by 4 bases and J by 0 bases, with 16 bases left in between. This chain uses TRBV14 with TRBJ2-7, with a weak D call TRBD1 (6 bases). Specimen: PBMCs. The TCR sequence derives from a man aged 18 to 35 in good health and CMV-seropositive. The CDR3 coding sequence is TGTGCCAGCAGCCGACTGAACAGGGTCATCTCCTACGAGCAGTACTTC. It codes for CASSRLNRVISYEQYF. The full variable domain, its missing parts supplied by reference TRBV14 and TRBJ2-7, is EAGVTQFPSHSVIEKGQTVTLRCDPISGHDNLYWYRRVMGKEIKFLLHFVKESKQDESGMPNNRFLAERTGGTYSTLKVQPAELEDSGVYFCASSRLNRVISYEQYFGPGTRLTVT.